What follows are 13 T cell receptor beta chains derived from one specimen sequenced in a study of early T cells in non-severe SARS-CoV-2 infection. TCRdb reprocessed the 5' RACE reads with MiXCR, giving one entry per CDR3 protein. Among 75,000 or so distinct CDR3 sequences listed, around 10% were seen once. Sequenced here: whole blood, sampled at baseline. These receptors were obtained from an adult who was a healthcare worker with PCR-confirmed SARS-CoV-2 infection or an uninfected control (not recorded which).

The CDR3 is CASSLEAKRETQYF. DNA for the CDR3: TGTGCCAGCAGCTTAGAGGCCAAAAGGGAGACCCAGTACTTC. The chain recombines TRBV11-2 with TRBJ2-5; D is undetermined. The germline V gene has CDR1 SGHAT and CDR2 FQNNGV. The CDR3 spans 14 residues. V shed 0 bases and J shed 5 bases, with 10 bases lying between them.

The chain carries TRBV4-1 and TRBJ2-4; D is undetermined. V lost 2 bases and J 1 base, leaving 21 bases between the germline ends. From germline, CDR1 is MGHRA and CDR2 YSYEKL. CDR3 length: 19 residues. In DNA, the CDR3 is TGCGCCAGCAGCCAAATCTCTAGTGAACCTTTACGGGCCAAAAACATTCAGTACTTC. It encodes CASSQISSEPLRAKNIQYF.

The chain is built from TRBV2 and TRBJ2-3, with TRBD1 matching over 8 bases. V was clipped by 8 bases and J by 4 bases; unmatched bases: 5. CDR1 SNHLY and CDR2 FYNNEI come from the germline V gene. The CDR3 extends over 13 amino acids. The CDR3 nucleotides are TGTGCCAGCGAGGACAGGGTCGCAGATACGCAGTATTTT. Residues: CASEDRVADTQYF.

This clonotype came up many times. The J gene is TRBJ2-7, the V gene TRBV20-1; D is perhaps TRBD1 (5 bases). CDR1 and CDR2 from the germline V gene are DFQATT and SNEGSKA (reference sequence). V dropped 1 base and J dropped 4 bases, with 11 bases sitting between them. CDR3 size: 13 residues. In nucleotides, the CDR3 is TGCAGTGCTAGAGGACAGTCATTATACGAGCAGTACTTC. It codes for CSARGQSLYEQYF.

V and J are TRBV2 and TRBJ2-7; D is unresolved. The CDR3 length is 17 residues. The V end was cut by 5 bases, the J end by 3 bases, with 23 bases between. Germline V CDR1 and CDR2: SNHLY, FYNNEI. This CDR3 reads CASSLTTVLTANYEQYF. Written as DNA, the CDR3 is TGTGCCAGCAGTCTTACCACCGTATTAACCGCGAACTACGAGCAGTACTTC.

The chain couples TRBV18 to TRBJ1-2; weak D call: TRBD1 (5 bases). The germline CDR1 and CDR2 sequences are KGHSH and LQKENI. V was clipped by 3 bases and J by 0 bases, with 14 bases between them. This CDR3 has 16 amino acids. Written as DNA, the CDR3 is TGTGCCAGCTCACCGACCTCCAGGGACTCTAACTATGGCTACACCTTC. Translation: CASSPTSRDSNYGYTF.

The V gene is TRBV28, the J gene TRBJ2-7, with a tentative D call TRBD1 (7 bases). Germline CDR1 reads MDHEN; CDR2 reads SYDVKM. The ends were cut back, 6 bases at V and 2 bases at J, with 23 bases in the middle. This CDR3 region has 17 residues. The CDR3 DNA is TGTGCCAGCAGCCCGGGACTCGTGGTCAGGGGGACCTACGAGCAGTACTTC. It yields the protein CASSPGLVVRGTYEQYF.

This chain links TRBV18 with TRBJ2-3; 14 bases are shared with TRBD2. CDR3 length equals 18 residues. Germline assignment: CDR1 KGHSH and CDR2 LQKENI. Unmatched junction bases numbered 8, after V lost 2 bases and J lost 4 bases. CDR3 in amino acids: CASSPSPGLAGVSDTQYF. CDR3 nucleotide sequence: TGTGCCAGCTCACCATCTCCGGGACTAGCGGGAGTTTCAGATACGCAGTATTTT.

This clonotype was detected ten times or more. The CDR3: CASSLGQDSIYEQYF. In nucleotides, the CDR3 is TGCGCCAGCAGCTTGGGGCAGGATAGCATCTACGAGCAGTACTTC. V is TRBV5-1 and J is TRBJ2-7; no clear D. Germline loops: CDR1 SGHRS, CDR2 YFSETQ. The CDR3 extends over 15 amino acids. With 0 bases removed from V and 3 bases from J, the gap between germline ends came to 13 bases. The full variable domain, rest sourced from reference TRBV5-1 and TRBJ2-7, is KAGVTQTPRYLIKTRGQQVTLSCSPISGHRSVSWYQQTPGQGLQFLFEYFSETQRNKGNFPGRFSGRQFSNSRSEMNVSTLELGDSALYLCASSLGQDSIYEQYFGPGTRLTVT.

The chain joins TRBV12-3 or TRBV12-4 to TRBJ1-5; D not certain. Trimming shortened V by 5 bases and J by 6 bases, and 14 bases separated the two germline ends. The CDR3 covers 14 residues. DNA for the CDR3: TGTGCCAGCAGTATTGCTGTTGAGGGTCAGCCCCAGCATTTT. Translated, it gives CASSIAVEGQPQHF.

The table lists this clonotype with a few counts. This rearrangement joins TRBV10-3 to TRBJ2-7; 7 positions agree with TRBD1. Germline values: CDR1 ENHRY, CDR2 SYGVKD. V was clipped by 6 bases and J by 2 bases; unmatched bases: 10. The CDR3 extends over 15 amino acids. The CDR3 DNA reads TGTGCCATCAGCCAGACGACAGGGACACCCTACGAGCAGTACTTC. Translated: CAISQTTGTPYEQYF.

This clonotype was counted at least ten times. The chain couples TRBV14 to TRBJ2-1; 7 bases fit TRBD2. The ends lost 6 bases at V and 5 bases at J; junction bases unmatched: 19. This CDR3 has 18 residues. CDR1 SGHDN and CDR2 FVKESK come from the germline V gene. Here the CDR3 reads CASSPRGAGVLAHNEQFF. CDR3 bases: TGTGCCAGCAGTCCCAGAGGGGCGGGGGTCCTGGCCCACAATGAGCAGTTCTTC.

This clonotype was seen only a few times. This chain connects TRBV5-5 to TRBJ2-2; D gene unclear. Germline V lookup: CDR1 SGHKS, CDR2 YYEKEE (reference sequence). Trimming removed 0 bases at V and 2 bases at J, with 5 bases between. The CDR3 consists of 14 residues. In nucleotides, the CDR3 is TGTGCCAGCAGCTTGGACTTAAACACCGGGGAGCTGTTTTTT. This encodes CASSLDLNTGELFF.